This is a list of T cell receptor beta chains from one sample in a study of OX40 agonist ivuxolimab in advanced cancers. Measured with immunoSEQ multiplex PCR; TCRdb has only the in-frame clones, and not every one. The table lists fewer than 55,000 clones, 80% of them singletons. The source was CD4+ or CD8+ T cells sorted from blood, collected in a trial of the OX40 agonist ivuxolimab. These receptors originate from an adult with an advanced solid tumor such as melanoma, head and neck, liver or kidney cancer. Both conserved end residues are part of each CDR3. D genes are given only for firm matches. Part of the rows lack a size; the others show once, few, many or a class for expanded clones.

TRBJ1-1 | once | . | TRBV9 | TGTGCCAGCAGCGTAGCTGTGAGCTTGAACACTGAAGCTTTCTTT | CASSVAVSLNTEAFF
TRBJ2-4 | . | . | TRBV6-5 | TGTGCCAGCAGTCCCGGGACAACAAACATTCAGTACTTC | CASSPGTTNIQYF
TRBJ1-5 | . | . | TRBV6-5 | TGTGCCAGCAGTGAATATCCCCAGCCCCAGCATTTT | CASSEYPQPQHF
TRBJ2-7 | . | TRBD1 | TRBV11-2 | TGTGCCAGCAGCCTCCTGGGGGGCAGGGGGCCCGAGCAGTACTTC | CASSLLGGRGPEQYF
TRBJ2-5 | . | TRBD2 | TRBV27 | TGTGCCAGCAGTCCGGAACTAGCGGGAGGGTATGGGTTGGAGACCCAGTACTTC | CASSPELAGGYGLETQYF
TRBJ2-7 | . | . | TRBV6-5 | TGTGCCAGCAGCCCGGGACTTCACTCGGACTACGAGCAGTACTTC | CASSPGLHSDYEQYF
TRBJ2-7 | once | . | TRBV5-6 | TGTGCCAGCAGAACCCAGGTCGCAGCCTCCTACGAGCAGTACTTC | CASRTQVAASYEQYF
TRBJ2-7 | . | TRBD1 | TRBV5-4 | TGTGCCAGCAGTCTTTGGGGACAGGGGGAGGAGCAGTACTTC | CASSLWGQGEEQYF
TRBJ1-6 | . | . | TRBV19 | TGTGCCAGTAGTACCTCCAGGGGTAATTCACCCCTCCACTTT | CASSTSRGNSPLHF
TRBJ1-6 | . | . | TRBV2 | TGTGCCAGCAGTGTTACAGGGCGAAATAATTCACCCCTCCACTTT | CASSVTGRNNSPLHF
TRBJ2-1 | . | TRBD2 | TRBV19 | TGTGCCAGTAGTTTCTTCGGACTAGCGGGAGGCTTCGGCGATGAGCAGTTCTTC | CASSFFGLAGGFGDEQFF
TRBJ1-2 | . | TRBD1 | TRBV30 | TGTGCCTGGACCATGACAGGGGGCCGGGTCGACTATGGCTACACCTTC | CAWTMTGGRVDYGYTF
TRBJ2-5 | few | . | TRBV19 | TGTGCCAGTAGCGGGCCCGGCCAAGAGACCCAGTACTTC | CASSGPGQETQYF
TRBJ1-5 | . | . | TRBV5-1 | TGCGCCAGCAGCCCGGACAGCGGTCGAGATCAGCCCCAGCATTTT | CASSPDSGRDQPQHF
TRBJ2-1 | once | . | TRBV19 | TGTGCCAGTAGTTTACGACTGGAGACCTACAATGAGCAGTTCTTC | CASSLRLETYNEQFF
TRBJ2-4 | few | . | TRBV7-8 | TGTGCCAGCAGCTTGAGACGGCCGCCCTACGGAGCCAAAAACATTCAGTACTTC | CASSLRRPPYGAKNIQYF
TRBJ2-5 | . | . | TRBV18 | TGTGCCAGCTCACCACTTGTGGGAGAGACCCAGTACTTC | CASSPLVGETQYF
TRBJ1-6 | . | TRBD1 | TRBV27 | TGTGCCAGCAGTTTCCCGGACAGGACTTCACCCCTCCACTTT | CASSFPDRTSPLHF
TRBJ1-5 | once | . | TRBV30 | TGTGCCTGGAGTCCTGGCAATCAGCCCCAGCATTTT | CAWSPGNQPQHF
TRBJ2-3 | once | . | TRBV21-1 | TGTGCCAGCAGCAAAGGGCGGGAGCCTCCCACAGATACGCAGTATTTT | CASSKGREPPTDTQYF
TRBJ2-7 | . | TRBD2 | TRBV5-4 | TGTGCCAGCAGCTTGGATCTATTCGCGGGAGGGAACGAGCAGTACTTC | CASSLDLFAGGNEQYF
TRBJ2-5 | . | TRBD1 | TRBV30 | TGTGCCTGGAGTGTAAAGGGGGCTGGGGAGACCCAGTACTTC | CAWSVKGAGETQYF
TRBJ2-7 | . | . | TRBV5-1 | TGCGCCAGCAGCTTGGTTACTAGCTCCTACGAGCAGTACTTC | CASSLVTSSYEQYF
TRBJ1-1 | . | . | TRBV4-2 | TGTGCCAGCAGCCAAGTGAATGGGTATGAAGCTTTCTTT | CASSQVNGYEAFF
TRBJ1-2 | . | . | TRBV5-1 | TGCGCCAGCAGCCCTATCGGGGCAAGGTACTATGGCTACACCTTC | CASSPIGARYYGYTF
TRBJ2-1 | . | TRBD2 | TRBV23-1 | TGCGCCAGCACCCTCCATTCTAGCGGGAGGGCCATATCCTACAATGAGCAGTTCTTC | CASTLHSSGRAISYNEQFF
TRBJ2-2 | few | TRBD1 | TRBV29-1 | TGCAGCGCAAACAGGGGGCAGGTCGGGGAGCTGTTTTTT | CSANRGQVGELFF
TRBJ2-3 | once | TRBD1 | TRBV6-4 | TGTGCCAGCAGTTCCGACAGGGGTCGCACAGATACGCAGTATTTT | CASSSDRGRTDTQYF
TRBJ1-1 | . | . | TRBV19 | TGTGCCAGTAAGGCCCGGCAGGGAATGAACACTGAAGCTTTCTTT | CASKARQGMNTEAFF
TRBJ1-1 | . | . | TRBV11-2 | TGTGCCAGCAGCTTAGATCTAGGGGACGAAGCTTTCTTT | CASSLDLGDEAFF
TRBJ2-7 | . | TRBD2 | TRBV19 | TGTGCCAGTAGTCCCGGGACTAGCGGGAGAGCCTACGAGCAGTACTTC | CASSPGTSGRAYEQYF
TRBJ2-1 | . | TRBD2 | TRBV5-1 | TGCGCCAGCAGCTCTGGACTAGCGGCTGTCGATGAGCAGTTCTTC | CASSSGLAAVDEQFF
TRBJ2-1 | . | TRBD2 | TRBV10-3 | TGTGCCATCAGTGGGGAGGCGGGAGGGTACAATGAGCAGTTCTTC | CAISGEAGGYNEQFF
TRBJ1-3 | . | . | TRBV15 | TGTGCCACCAGCAGAGAAAGCTCTGGAAACACCATATATTTT | CATSRESSGNTIYF
TRBJ2-3 | . | . | TRBV28 | TGTGCCAGCAGTTTATTTCCGGGGACGACAGATACGCAGTATTTT | CASSLFPGTTDTQYF
TRBJ2-3 | . | . | TRBV20-1 | TGCAGTGCCGACCATTCGGATACGCAGTATTTT | CSADHSDTQYF
TRBJ1-2 | . | . | TRBV11-2 | TGTGCCAGCAGCTTTGGACGGACTGGCTACACCTTC | CASSFGRTGYTF
TRBJ2-1 | . | TRBD2 | TRBV5-1 | TGCGCCAGCAGCTCCCTAGCGGGCGTTGAGCAGTTCTTC | CASSSLAGVEQFF
TRBJ2-1 | . | TRBD2 | TRBV5-6 | TGTGCCAGCAGCTTGGCGGGACTAGCGGGCTTCAATGAGCAGTTCTTC | CASSLAGLAGFNEQFF
TRBJ1-6 | few | . | TRBV4-3 | TGCGCCAGCAGCCAAGGGGAAACCCTGGGAGATTCACCCCTCCACTTT | CASSQGETLGDSPLHF
TRBJ2-1 | . | . | TRBV7-2 | TGTGCCAGCAGCTCGCAGGCCGGGAGACTCAATTACAATGAGCAGTTCTTC | CASSSQAGRLNYNEQFF
TRBJ1-5 | . | . | TRBV21-1 | TGTGCCAGCCGGGGTAGTGGTCAGCCCCAGCATTTT | CASRGSGQPQHF
TRBJ2-5 | . | . | TRBV28 | TGTGCCAGCAGTACCGACCGAGGGAGCGGAGAGACCCAGTACTTC | CASSTDRGSGETQYF
TRBJ2-5 | . | TRBD2 | TRBV4-1 | TGCGCCAGCAGCCAAGATCGGGAGGACCGGGAACAAGAGACCCAGTACTTC | CASSQDREDREQETQYF
TRBJ2-5 | once | . | TRBV7-2 | TGTGCCAGCAATCCCGCCGGCTGGGACGACCGGGAGACCCAGTACTTC | CASNPAGWDDRETQYF
TRBJ1-6 | once | TRBD1 | TRBV7-9 | TGTGCCAGCAGCTTAGTACCGGGACAGGGCGCGTCACCCCTCCACTTT | CASSLVPGQGASPLHF
TRBJ1-5 | once | . | TRBV2 | TGTGCCAGCAGTGAAGTGCCAGCTACTGAGCAGGATCAGCCCCAGCATTTT | CASSEVPATEQDQPQHF
TRBJ1-2 | few | TRBD1 | TRBV6-5 | TGTGCCAGCAGTCTTGGACAGGGGACCTATGGCTACACCTTC | CASSLGQGTYGYTF
TRBJ2-3 | few | . | TRBV27 | TGTGCCAGCAGCTGGCAGGGCTTCACAGATACGCAGTATTTT | CASSWQGFTDTQYF